The source of this T cell receptor (beta chain) is a study of T cells in Graves' hyperthyroidism and ophthalmopathy. Overall study results and limits: Also found in blood were most expanded thyroid clonotypes above 0.001. From stable hyperthyroidism, ophthalmopathy was set apart by a 13 V-J model.

The source material, RNA transcripts, was used to amplify TCR beta CDR3 regions. HTBI primers were the set used in a first-round RT-PCR of the TCR CDR3. From the multiplex PCR reads, TCRdb called clonotypes with MiXCR, one entry per CDR3 protein. The profile shows roughly 400,000 distinct CDR3 sequences, more than 12% of them singletons. On this clonotype itself: The antigen is undetermined.

The receptor comes from a man between 50 and 59 years old with Graves' ophthalmopathy. The sample taken for sequencing was blood.

The CDR3 DNA sequence: TGTGCCAGCAGTGAGAGCGGGACTGATGGCTACACCTTC. Protein: CASSESGTDGYTF. The chain is built from TRBV6-1 and TRBJ1-2; a possible D gene is TRBD1 (5 bases). The germline CDR1 and CDR2 sequences are MNHNS and SASEGT. V lost 3 bases to trimming and J lost 6 bases, with 11 bases between them. This CDR3 contains 13 residues.